This note documents a single T cell receptor beta chain sequence. The entry originates in a study of T cells in localized non-small cell lung cancer. Trimming shortened V by 7 bases and J by 0 bases, and 13 bases separated the two germline ends. This CDR3 is 14 amino acids long. Per the germline V gene, CDR1 is SEHNR and CDR2 is FQNEAQ (reference sequence). TCRdb keeps only in-frame clones here, not all; method: immunoSEQ multiplex PCR. The data hold about 130,000 clones, with roughly 90% observed a single time. The material was peripheral blood, obtained before any cancer treatment. This TCR came from a female donor older than 55 with stage I lung adenocarcinoma. The chain carries TRBV7-9 and TRBJ2-7; D unclear. CDR3 sequence reads: CASTLDGPSYEQYF. DNA for the CDR3: TGTGCCAGCACCCTAGACGGTCCCTCCTACGAGCAGTACTTC.